Listed below are T cell receptor beta chains from one sample, sequenced in a study of CD8+ T cells in alopecia areata. Repertoires were generated with immunoSEQ multiplex PCR, while TCRdb's copy carries only in-frame clones and drops some. Of hundreds of thousands of clones listed, roughly two thirds are singletons. The sample was CD4+ T cells sorted from blood, taken at week 0. Receptors originate from a human donor with alopecia areata. CDR3s include the opening cysteine and the closing phenylalanine or tryptophan. The order of the fields is V gene, J gene, CDR3 protein.

>TRBV15|TRBJ2-5
CATSSRHLETQYF
>TRBV7-9|TRBJ1-2
CASSLEGRYGYTF
>TRBV15|TRBJ1-2
CATSRDTVNYGYTF
>TRBV30|TRBJ1-1
CAWIATEAFF
>TRBV15|TRBJ1-1
CATSRERSTEAFF
>TRBV30|TRBJ2-5
CAWMTQETQYF
>TRBV29-1|TRBJ2-1
CSVAGTSYNEQFF
>TRBV12-5|TRBJ2-2
CASGLVLRGSTGELFF
>TRBV10-3|TRBJ2-1
CAITGSSYNEQFF
>TRBV12-5|TRBJ2-6
CASGLTGGAGANVLTF
>TRBV4-3|TRBJ1-2
CASSQDPRQNYGYTF
>TRBV14|TRBJ1-6
CASSHLFSYNSPLHF
>TRBV5-1|TRBJ2-7
CASSWTGGDEQYF
>TRBV30|TRBJ1-2
CASGVDHNYGYTF
>TRBV9|TRBJ1-1
CASSTQGNTEAFF
>TRBV9|TRBJ1-1
CASSVGTGEAFF
>TRBV15|TRBJ2-1
CATSPTGDSSYNEQFF
>TRBV9|TRBJ2-7
CASSVGQGAYEQYF
>TRBV30|TRBJ2-3
CAWSGKSTDTQYF
>TRBV29-1|TRBJ2-7
CSVTQGRAVQYF
>TRBV30|TRBJ1-2
CAWSAGEYGYTF
>TRBV20-1|TRBJ2-5
CSARFRETQYF
>TRBV4-2|TRBJ1-2
CASSPEGALHGYTF
>TRBV29-1|TRBJ2-5
CSDSGPTETQYF
>TRBV30|TRBJ2-5
CGAAVGTSGGETQYF
>TRBV5-1|TRBJ1-1
CASSLTSGTGTEAFF
>TRBV29-1|TRBJ2-4
CSVGQGRSKNIQYF
>TRBV29-1|TRBJ2-7
CSVGPRGLHEQYF
>TRBV2|TRBJ1-6
CASRASSYNSPLHF